The 23 T cell receptor beta chains listed next were all sequenced from one sample in a study of Ad26.COV2.S vaccination and SARS-CoV-2 variants. Described treatment: about 20 received Ad26.COV2.S at low or high dose, single or two shots; about 5 received placebo; per-sample allocation not given. It was on day 63 after the first vaccine or placebo injection that samples were taken. Libraries were prepared by immunoSEQ multiplex PCR; TCRdb keeps only in-frame clonotypes and omits some of them. The sample has roughly 300,000 clones, about 87% seen once. Specimen: peripheral blood, collected in a trial of Ad26.COV2.S vaccine versus placebo. The receptor source for this set is a person aged 18-65 years who received the Ad26.COV2.S COVID-19 vaccine or a placebo.

This clone was picked up one time. The chain has TRBV14 and TRBJ2-2; possible D gene TRBD1, 6 bases. CDR3 length: 13 amino acids. Germline loops: CDR1 SGHDN, CDR2 FVKESK. Trimming shortened V by 3 bases and J by 5 bases, and 7 bases separated the two germline ends. The CDR3 spells CASSHRGTGELFF. The CDR3 nucleotides read TGTGCCAGCAGCCATAGGGGGACCGGGGAGCTGTTTTTT.

This clone has ten or more counts. The V call is TRBV19, the J call TRBJ1-4; TRBD1 might be the D (6 bases). Between the trimmed V and J ends, which lost 2 bases and 5 bases, there was a span of 12 bases. Looked up from germline, CDR1 is LNHDA and CDR2 is SQIVND (reference sequence). CDR3 length: 15 amino acids. This CDR3 reads CASSISGDTNEKLFF. The DNA for the CDR3 is TGTGCCAGTAGTATATCAGGGGATACCAATGAAAAACTGTTTTTT.

This clone was recorded only once. This chain uses TRBV14 with TRBJ2-3; the match to TRBD2 covers 7 bases. Germline CDR1 and CDR2: SGHDN and FVKESK. The CDR3 covers 15 residues. Trimming cost V 3 bases and J 4 bases; bases outside gene matches: 7. CDR3 DNA: TGTGCCAGCAGCCAGACTAGCCCGGGAGCAGATACGCAGTATTTT. Protein sequence: CASSQTSPGADTQYF.

This rearrangement joins TRBV7-9 to TRBJ2-3; 9 nucleotides align to TRBD2. The ends lost 1 base at V and 2 bases at J; junction bases unmatched: 7. This CDR3 is built from 17 residues. The germline V gene encodes CDR1 SEHNR and CDR2 FQNEAQ (reference sequence). The chain's CDR3 is CASSLERREGPTDTQYF. The CDR3 DNA reads TGTGCCAGCAGCTTAGAGCGGCGGGAGGGCCCCACAGATACGCAGTATTTT.

The sample holds one count of this clone. The chain links TRBV4-3 to TRBJ1-6; no firm D call. Germline CDR1 and CDR2: LGHNA and YSLEER. The CDR3 has 12 amino acids. V lost 1 base and J lost 6, with 1 base in between. The CDR3 loop is CASSQVNSPLHF. CDR3 nucleotide sequence: TGCGCCAGCAGCCAAGTTAATTCACCCCTCCACTTT.

The chain uses TRBV19 and TRBJ1-2; TRBD1 is a possible D gene (6 bases). The V gene lost 10 bases and the J gene lost 9 bases, with 15 bases spanning the gap. Germline loops: CDR1 LNHDA, CDR2 SQIVND (reference sequence). This CDR3 contains 11 residues. The CDR3 loop is CATRQATSYTF. The CDR3 DNA reads as TGTGCCACTAGACAGGCGACAAGCTACACCTTC.

This sequence joins TRBV6-2 or TRBV6-3 and TRBJ1-2; D is uncertain. The CDR3 contains 16 residues. CDR1 and CDR2 from the germline V gene are MNHEY and SVGEGT. The V gene lost 0 bases and the J gene lost 3 bases, with 14 bases spanning the gap. The CDR3, as DNA: TGTGCCAGCAGTTACTCGACTAGGATTCAGGACTATGGCTACACCTTC. It translates to CASSYSTRIQDYGYTF.

This clone has a handful of counts. The chain employs TRBV6-6 and TRBJ1-5; D is unclear. Germline V CDR1 and CDR2: MNHNY, SVGAGI (reference sequence). The CDR3 runs 14 residues. V lost 4 bases and J 0 bases, leaving 7 bases between the germline ends. As DNA, the CDR3 is TGTGCCAGCAGTTCGGGGTATAGCAATCAGCCCCAGCATTTT. Amino acids: CASSSGYSNQPQHF.

The gene calls are TRBV2 and TRBJ2-5; D is unresolved. CDR3 size: 12 residues. Per the germline V gene, CDR1 is SNHLY and CDR2 is FYNNEI. Trimming removed 3 bases at V and 4 bases at J, with 6 bases between. CDR3 DNA sequence: TGTGCCAGCAGTGATGTGGCAGAGACCCAGTACTTC. It encodes CASSDVAETQYF.

The chain is built from TRBV27 and TRBJ1-5, with unresolved D. The ends were cut back, 4 bases at V and 0 bases at J, with 4 bases in the middle. Germline CDR1 and CDR2: MNHEY and SMNVEV (reference sequence). The CDR3 spans 13 residues. The CDR3 protein is CASSYYSNQPQHF. The CDR3 region has the DNA TGTGCCAGCAGTTACTATAGCAATCAGCCCCAGCATTTT.

The V call is TRBV19, the J call TRBJ2-7, with 7 bases aligning to TRBD2. Losses at the gene ends were 4 bases for V and 3 bases for J; bases not matched to a gene: 6. The CDR3 runs to 14 residues. Germline loops: CDR1 LNHDA, CDR2 SQIVND (reference sequence). The DNA of the CDR3 is TGTGCCAGTAGTACTCAGAGCGGGATCTACGAGCAGTACTTC. Encoded protein: CASSTQSGIYEQYF.

The rearrangement links TRBV19 to TRBJ1-5; D may be TRBD1 (5 bases). Germline CDR1 LNHDA, CDR2 SQIVND (reference sequence). Trimming pared 4 bases from V and 7 bases from J, leaving 23 bases between. The CDR3 is 17 amino acids. CDR3 in amino acids: CASSTYQQTDTVQPQHF. For the CDR3, the DNA is TGTGCCAGTAGTACCTATCAACAGACGGACACAGTCCAGCCCCAGCATTTT.

V gene TRBV18 combines with J gene TRBJ1-2, with D maybe TRBD1 (5 bases). Germline lookup yields CDR1 KGHSH and CDR2 LQKENI. This CDR3 is 15 amino acids long. Trimming stripped 5 bases from V and 5 bases from J, with 18 bases between. CDR3 loop: CASSASGTGAYGYTF. The CDR3 nucleotides read TGTGCCAGCTCAGCGTCCGGGACCGGGGCTTATGGCTACACCTTC.

The V and J genes are TRBV12-3 or TRBV12-4 and TRBJ1-2; D is perhaps TRBD1 (6 bases). The CDR3 has 13 residues. With 7 bases removed from V and 6 bases from J, the gap between germline ends came to 15 bases. CDR3 nucleotides: TGTGCCAGCACCCTTCGGGGGCTGGATGGCTACACCTTC. Encoded protein: CASTLRGLDGYTF.

In nucleotides, the CDR3 is TGTGCCAGCAGCCCGGGACTAGCGGGATCTTACAGTACAGATACGCAGTATTTT. This translates into CASSPGLAGSYSTDTQYF. The chain recombines TRBV11-3 with TRBJ2-3; 13 bases match TRBD2. The CDR3 loop spans 18 amino acids. V dropped 5 bases and J dropped 3; count of bases not matched to a gene: 11. The germline CDR1 and CDR2 sequences are SGHNT and YENEEA.

This clone showed up just once. The rearrangement joins TRBV18 to TRBJ1-3; D is uncertain. CDR3 length: 14 residues. Trimming removed 2 bases at V and 5 bases at J, with 10 bases between. Germline CDR1 KGHSH, CDR2 LQKENI. DNA of the CDR3: TGTGCCAGCTCACCATTCACAGACCGAAACACCATATATTTT. Translated: CASSPFTDRNTIYF.

This clone has a single count. The J gene is TRBJ2-1, the V gene TRBV7-3; possibly TRBD1 for D (6 bases). Germline V lookup: CDR1 SGHTA, CDR2 FQGTGA. This CDR3 is built from 13 residues. Trimming pared 2 bases from V and 8 bases from J, leaving 10 bases between. CDR3 sequence reads: CASSLHRADEQFF. CDR3 in DNA: TGTGCCAGCAGCTTACACAGGGCAGATGAGCAGTTCTTC.

The rearrangement links TRBV27 to TRBJ2-2, with 8 bases aligning to TRBD1. Germline V CDR1 and CDR2: MNHEY, SMNVEV (reference sequence). The CDR3 is 15 residues long. The J segment lost 7 bases and the V segment lost 3 bases, leaving 7 bases of the junction unmatched. The CDR3 loop reads CASSFADREGGELFF. CDR3 nucleotides: TGTGCCAGCAGTTTTGCGGACAGGGAAGGCGGGGAGCTGTTTTTT.

The chain couples TRBV3-1 (or the pseudogene TRBV3-2) to TRBJ1-1; D might be TRBD1 (5 bases). The germline V gene has CDR1 LGHDT and CDR2 YNNKEL (reference sequence). The CDR3 sequence is 15 residues long. The germline V and J ends were trimmed by 0 bases and 5 bases, with 13 bases remaining between them. The CDR3 loop is CASSQDLRVYTEAFF. The CDR3 nucleotides read TGTGCCAGCAGCCAAGACCTCAGGGTTTATACTGAAGCTTTCTTT.

The chain is built from TRBV9 and TRBJ2-1; 13 bases agree with TRBD2. V dropped 4 bases and J dropped 7; count of bases not matched to a gene: 8. There are 16 residues in the CDR3. The germline V gene encodes CDR1 SGDLS and CDR2 YYNGEE. The DNA of the CDR3 is TGTGCCAGCAGCCCCACTAGCGGGAGGGGGTGGAATGAGCAGTTCTTC. It encodes CASSPTSGRGWNEQFF.

The chain couples TRBV19 to TRBJ1-1, with D perhaps TRBD1 (6 bases). This CDR3 has 13 residues. Germline V gene data show CDR1 as LNHDA and CDR2 as SQIVND (reference sequence). V dropped 5 bases and J dropped 2 bases, with 9 bases sitting between them. The CDR3 coding sequence is TGTGCCAGTAGTTTGGGGGCCAACACTGAAGCTTTCTTT. This encodes CASSLGANTEAFF.

This chain uses TRBV12-5 with TRBJ2-3, with 8 bases fitting TRBD2. With 1 base clipped from V and 0 bases from J, the junction kept 6 bases outside the gene matches. CDR1 LGHNT and CDR2 FRNRAP come from the germline V gene. The CDR3 is made up of 17 amino acids. CDR3 sequence (DNA): TGTGCTAGTGGTTTGGGACTAGCGATAGCCAGCACAGATACGCAGTATTTT. This translates into CASGLGLAIASTDTQYF.

The chain has TRBV7-8 and TRBJ2-5; 10 nucleotides align to TRBD2. The trim removed 1 base at V and 4 bases at J, leaving 3 bases unmatched. This CDR3 spans 15 amino acids. The germline gives CDR1 SGHVS, CDR2 FQNEAQ. Here the CDR3 DNA reads TGTGCCAGCAGCTTAGTAGCGGGAGGTGGAGAGACCCAGTACTTC. This encodes CASSLVAGGGETQYF. Full variable domain (missing parts from reference TRBV7-8 and TRBJ2-5): GAGVSQSPRYKVAKRGQDVALRCDPISGHVSLFWYQQALGQGPEFLTYFQNEAQLDKSGLPSDRFFAERPEGSVSTLKIQRTQQEDSAVYLCASSLVAGGGETQYFGPGTRLLVL.